This T cell receptor beta chain was sequenced in a study of blood T cell repertoires in COVID-19. Study summary: COVID-19 samples, acute and convalescent, were from the United States, Italy and Spain. Nucleic acid was either cDNA or gDNA, and it came from T cells, B-cell-depleted T cells, or PBMCs.

The germline CDR1 and CDR2 sequences are SGHRS and YFSETQ. V was clipped by 0 bases and J by 4 bases; unmatched bases: 2. The CDR3 consists of 16 residues. TCRdb's copy holds only in-frame clones and misses some; the assay was immunoSEQ multiplex PCR. This table has just under 85,000 clones, 83% appearing once. The gene calls are TRBV5-1 and TRBJ2-3, with TRBD2 matching over 13 bases. The source of this sequence is an elderly woman with acute or convalescent COVID-19. The specimen sequenced was peripheral blood. The CDR3 is CASSLGLAGGPDTQYF. DNA for the CDR3: TGCGCCAGCAGCTTGGGACTAGCGGGAGGTCCAGATACGCAGTATTTT.